Below, one T cell receptor (beta chain) is given with its context. The antigen it binds to is not known. Per-base quality was not reported, and no clone a single base away is much larger than it. The CDR3, from cysteine to phenylalanine, totals 18 residues. The CDR3 DNA has 54 bases and is translated from base 1. CDR1 is given as WNHNN and CDR2 as SYGVQD, both from the germline V gene (reference sequence). V is trimmed back by 7 bases and J by 2 bases, and the junction contains 18 bases that no gene match accounts for. Library preparation used PCR. Sequencing relied on an Illumina HiSeq 2500. Unique molecular identifiers were incorporated into TCR beta cDNA libraries to reduce PCR and sequencing biases. Every 1 to 10 million input T cells yielded around 500,000 cDNA molecules, meaning each molecule approximated one T cell. The patient libraries were prepared and sequenced using the same protocol as the earlier healthy control dataset. Within a given batch, samples were prepared together, multiplexed and sequenced on the same HiSeq lane. The paper's data handling went like this. Raw barcoded reads were processed with MIGEC, discarding single-read molecular identifier groups before consensus assembly and CDR3 extraction. VDJtools was used for post-analysis of the clonotype tables, and diversity was normalized by down-sampling every dataset to the size of the smallest sample. Repertoire overlap clustering matched CDR3 amino acid but not nucleotide sequences to correct batch-related cross-sample contamination. The public reads were quality trimmed at Q25 with fastp and then assembled into clones with MiXCR by TCRdb, keeping productive beta chains. Rows merge per CDR3 protein into single entries with the most common DNA and genes. TCRdb, not the original authors, processed these V and J calls. This sample lists over 150,000 distinct CDR3 sequences; approximately 28% were detected once. The ten largest clonotypes hold approximately 1.6% of the sample.

TCR beta repertoires were profiled from peripheral blood of about a dozen young patients with multiple sclerosis to demonstrate the VDJtools post-analysis software. The multiple sclerosis patients were children and adolescents between roughly 6 and 17 years of age. These data belong to a study of post-analysis software for immune sequencing data (dated by TCRdb to between 2014 and 2016). Broadly, across the study: Relapsing-remitting, secondary progressive and progressive-relapsing multiple sclerosis were recorded as disease courses, and subtype annotation was lacking for some patients. The multiple sclerosis patient repertoires were compared with 11 previously published healthy control repertoires from donors aged 6 to 25 years. A subset of samples was prepared in parallel using single-end sample barcoding, then pooled and co-amplified after Illumina adapter ligation.

The investigation overall reported the following: Significantly lower normalized Chao1 diversity was found in multiple sclerosis patients than in controls, suggesting substantial peripheral T-cell clonal expansion. Significantly higher frequencies in patients than in controls were found for several TRBV segments, including TRBV5-6, TRBV5-1 and TRBV20-1. The control group was slightly older than the multiple sclerosis patient group. Direct clustering with F measure showed strong co-clustering of samples prepared in the same batch, prompting a batch-effect correction.

This receptor was obtained from a girl under 18 with multiple sclerosis. Rearrangement joined TRBV10-1 to TRBJ2-3, and 7 junctional nucleotides match TRBD2. Sequenced: blood. The CDR3 reads CASTDGGLAGEPTDTQYF. In nucleotides, the sequence is TGCGCCAGCACCGATGGGGGACTGGCGGGAGAACCCACAGATACGCAGTATTTT.